This T cell receptor beta chain was captured by sequencing in a study of early stage breast cancer tumors. Whole-study context: Each sample averaged around 10-fold read coverage.

The germline gives CDR1 SGHRS, CDR2 YFSETQ. The CDR3 contains 14 residues. Trimming took off 5 bases at V and 0 bases at J, with 9 bases between the two ends. Data came from immunoSEQ multiplex PCR; TCRdb stores just in-frame clones and leaves some out. The profile shows over 25,000 clones, roughly two thirds of them singletons. This clone has a single count. Its target is not known. Findings and caveats of the study: Comparing each tissue with blood distinguished tumor from normal in 14 of 16 patients. Functional markers like CD4, CD8 and FOXP3 were missed in bulk sequencing.

The source is a person aged 45 to 59 with breast cancer. V is TRBV5-1 and J is TRBJ1-3; maybe TRBD1 (6 bases). The specimen sequenced was blood. For the CDR3, the DNA is TGCGCCAGCAGATCAGGGGCCTCTGGAAACACCATATATTTT. It codes for CASRSGASGNTIYF.